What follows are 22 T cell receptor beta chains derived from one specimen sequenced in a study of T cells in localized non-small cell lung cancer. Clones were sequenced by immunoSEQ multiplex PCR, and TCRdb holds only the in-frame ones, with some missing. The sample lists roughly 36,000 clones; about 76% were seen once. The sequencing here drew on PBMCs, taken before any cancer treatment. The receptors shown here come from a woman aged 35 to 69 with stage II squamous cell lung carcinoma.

The CDR3 spells CASSRDRGAYNYGYTF. The CDR3 DNA is TGTGCCAGCAGCCGGGACAGGGGGGCATATAACTATGGCTACACCTTC. V and J are TRBV28 and TRBJ1-2; TRBD1 matches at 11 bases. The ends lost 6 bases at V and 1 base at J; junction bases unmatched: 7. Looked up from germline, CDR1 is MDHEN and CDR2 is SYDVKM. The CDR3 is made up of 16 amino acids.

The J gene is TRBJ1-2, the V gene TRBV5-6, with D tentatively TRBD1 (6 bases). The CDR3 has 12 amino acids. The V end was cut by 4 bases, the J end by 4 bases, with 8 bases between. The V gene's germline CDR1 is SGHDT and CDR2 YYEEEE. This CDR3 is CASSQTGYGYTF. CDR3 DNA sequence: TGTGCCAGCAGCCAGACAGGCTATGGCTACACCTTC.

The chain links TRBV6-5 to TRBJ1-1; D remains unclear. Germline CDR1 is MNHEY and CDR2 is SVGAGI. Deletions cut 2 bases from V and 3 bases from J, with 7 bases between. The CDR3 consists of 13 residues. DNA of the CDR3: TGTGCCAGCAGTTACGTAGTAGACACTGAAGCTTTCTTT. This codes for CASSYVVDTEAFF.

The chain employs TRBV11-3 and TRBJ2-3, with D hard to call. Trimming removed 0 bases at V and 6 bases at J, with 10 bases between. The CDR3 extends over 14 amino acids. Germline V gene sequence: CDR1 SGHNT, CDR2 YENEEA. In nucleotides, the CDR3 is TGTGCCAGCAGCTTAGATCTAGGAAGTGATACGCAGTATTTT. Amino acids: CASSLDLGSDTQYF.

The CDR3 nucleotides are TGTGCCAGCAGCGTAGAGTTAGGTTTAGGCACCGGGGAGCTGTTTTTT. Its protein is CASSVELGLGTGELFF. The V gene is TRBV9, the J gene TRBJ2-2; the D is unclear. The germline V gene encodes CDR1 SGDLS and CDR2 YYNGEE. Trimming removed 0 bases at V and 4 bases at J, with 13 bases between. The CDR3 has 16 residues.

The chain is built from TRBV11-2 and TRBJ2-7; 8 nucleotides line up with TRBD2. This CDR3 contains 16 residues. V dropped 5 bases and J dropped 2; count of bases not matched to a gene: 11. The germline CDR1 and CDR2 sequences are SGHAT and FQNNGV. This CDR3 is CASSPVSGGGPYEQYF. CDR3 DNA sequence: TGTGCCAGCAGCCCCGTCTCGGGAGGGGGTCCCTACGAGCAGTACTTC.

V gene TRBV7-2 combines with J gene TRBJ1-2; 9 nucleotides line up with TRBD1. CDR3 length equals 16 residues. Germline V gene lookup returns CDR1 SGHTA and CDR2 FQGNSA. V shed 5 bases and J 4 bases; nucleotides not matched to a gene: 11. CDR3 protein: CASSLGGQGSVYGYTF. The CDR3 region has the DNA TGTGCCAGCAGCCTAGGAGGACAGGGGTCTGTCTATGGCTACACCTTC.

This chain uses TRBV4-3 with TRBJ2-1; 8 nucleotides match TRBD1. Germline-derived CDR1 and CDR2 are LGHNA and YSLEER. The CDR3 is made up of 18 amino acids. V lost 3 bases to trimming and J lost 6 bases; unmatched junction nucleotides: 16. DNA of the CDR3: TGCGCCAGCAGCCACCAATCAGGAGGGACAGGTGCCTTCAATGAGCAGTTCTTC. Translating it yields CASSHQSGGTGAFNEQFF.

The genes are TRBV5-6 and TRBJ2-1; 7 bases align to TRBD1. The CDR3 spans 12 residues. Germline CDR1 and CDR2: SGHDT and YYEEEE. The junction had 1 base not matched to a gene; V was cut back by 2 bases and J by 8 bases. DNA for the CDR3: TGTGCCAGCAGCTTTACAGGGGATGAGCAGTTCTTC. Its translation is CASSFTGDEQFF.

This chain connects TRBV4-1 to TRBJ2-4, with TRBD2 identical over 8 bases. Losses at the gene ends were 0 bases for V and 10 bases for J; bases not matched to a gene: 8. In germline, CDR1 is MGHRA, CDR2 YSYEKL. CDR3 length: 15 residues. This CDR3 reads CASSQEGMAGGIQYF. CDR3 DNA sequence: TGCGCCAGCAGCCAAGAGGGGATGGCGGGGGGAATTCAGTACTTC.

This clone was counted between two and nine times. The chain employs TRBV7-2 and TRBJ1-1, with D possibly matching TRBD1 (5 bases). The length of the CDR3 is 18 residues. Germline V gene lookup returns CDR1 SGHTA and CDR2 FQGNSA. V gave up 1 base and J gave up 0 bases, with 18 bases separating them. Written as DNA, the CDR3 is TGTGCCAGCAGCTTAGGGCAGGGTCTGGGGGTTATGAACACTGAAGCTTTCTTT. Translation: CASSLGQGLGVMNTEAFF.

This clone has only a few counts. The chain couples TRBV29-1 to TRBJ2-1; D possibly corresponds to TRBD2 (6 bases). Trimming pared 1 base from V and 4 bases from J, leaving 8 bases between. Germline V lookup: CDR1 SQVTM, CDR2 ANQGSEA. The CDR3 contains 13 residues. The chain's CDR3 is CSVEGTKYNEQFF. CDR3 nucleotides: TGCAGCGTTGAAGGGACTAAGTACAATGAGCAGTTCTTC.

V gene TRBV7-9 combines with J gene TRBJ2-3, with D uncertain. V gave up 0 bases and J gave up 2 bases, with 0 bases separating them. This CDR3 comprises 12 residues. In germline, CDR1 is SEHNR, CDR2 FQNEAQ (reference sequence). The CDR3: CASSLATDTQYF. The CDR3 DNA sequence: TGTGCCAGCAGCTTAGCCACAGATACGCAGTATTTT. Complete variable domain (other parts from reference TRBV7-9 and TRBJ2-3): DTGVSQNPRHKITKRGQNVTFRCDPISEHNRLYWYRQTLGQGPEFLTYFQNEAQLEKSRLLSDRFSAERPKGSFSTLEIQRTEQGDSAMYLCASSLATDTQYFGPGTRLTVL.

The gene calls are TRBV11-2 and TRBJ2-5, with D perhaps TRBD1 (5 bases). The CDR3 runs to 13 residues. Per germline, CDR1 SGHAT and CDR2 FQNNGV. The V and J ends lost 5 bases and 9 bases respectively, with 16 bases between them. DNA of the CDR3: TGTGCCAGCAGCCTCCCGGCCCAAGGGGCCCAGTACTTC. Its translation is CASSLPAQGAQYF.

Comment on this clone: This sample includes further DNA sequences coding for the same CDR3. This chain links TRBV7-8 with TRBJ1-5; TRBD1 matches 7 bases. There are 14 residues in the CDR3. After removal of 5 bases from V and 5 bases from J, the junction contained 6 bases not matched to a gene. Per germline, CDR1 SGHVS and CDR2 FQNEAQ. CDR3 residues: CASSQDRADQPQHF. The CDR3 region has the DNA TGTGCCAGCAGCCAAGACAGGGCGGATCAGCCCCAGCATTTT.

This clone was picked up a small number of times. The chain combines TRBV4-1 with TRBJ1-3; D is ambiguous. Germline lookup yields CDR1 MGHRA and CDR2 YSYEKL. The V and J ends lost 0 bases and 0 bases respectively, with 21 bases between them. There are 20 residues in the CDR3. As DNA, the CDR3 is TGCGCCAGCAGCCAAGATCCAATCGGCGTCCCCGGATTCTCTGGAAACACCATATATTTT. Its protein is CASSQDPIGVPGFSGNTIYF.

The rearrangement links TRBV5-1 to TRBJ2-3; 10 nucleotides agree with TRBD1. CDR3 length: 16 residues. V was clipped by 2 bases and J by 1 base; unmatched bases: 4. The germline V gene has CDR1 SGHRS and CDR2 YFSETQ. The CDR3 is CASSFGTGVRTDTQYF. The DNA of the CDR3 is TGCGCCAGCAGCTTCGGGACAGGGGTCCGCACAGATACGCAGTATTTT.

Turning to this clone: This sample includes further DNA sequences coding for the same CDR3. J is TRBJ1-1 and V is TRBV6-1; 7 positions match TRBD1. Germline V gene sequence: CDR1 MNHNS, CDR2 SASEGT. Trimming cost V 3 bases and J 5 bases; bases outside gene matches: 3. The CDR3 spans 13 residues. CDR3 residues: CASSESGGTEAFF. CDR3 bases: TGTGCCAGCAGTGAGTCAGGGGGTACTGAAGCTTTCTTT.

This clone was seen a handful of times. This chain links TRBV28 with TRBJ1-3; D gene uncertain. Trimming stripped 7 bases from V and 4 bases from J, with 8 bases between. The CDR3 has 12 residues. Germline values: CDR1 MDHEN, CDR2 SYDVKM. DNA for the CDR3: TGTGCCAGCAACGCCGGAGGAAACACCATATATTTT. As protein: CASNAGGNTIYF.

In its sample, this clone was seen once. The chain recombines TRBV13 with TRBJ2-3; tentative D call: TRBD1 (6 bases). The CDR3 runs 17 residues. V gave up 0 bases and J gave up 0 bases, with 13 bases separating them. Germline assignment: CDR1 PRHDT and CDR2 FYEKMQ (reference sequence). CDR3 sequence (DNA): TGTGCCAGCAGCTTAGGACGATCAGGGGTGAGCACAGATACGCAGTATTTT. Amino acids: CASSLGRSGVSTDTQYF. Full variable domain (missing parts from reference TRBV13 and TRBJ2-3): AAGVIQSPRHLIKEKRETATLKCYPIPRHDTVYWYQQGPGQDPQFLISFYEKMQSDKGSIPDRFSAQQFSDYHSELNMSSLELGDSALYFCASSLGRSGVSTDTQYFGPGTRLTVL.

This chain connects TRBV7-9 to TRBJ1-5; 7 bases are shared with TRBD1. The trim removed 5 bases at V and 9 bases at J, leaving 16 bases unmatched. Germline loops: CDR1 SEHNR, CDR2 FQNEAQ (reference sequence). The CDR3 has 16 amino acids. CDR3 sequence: CASSQQAGTVEMPQHF. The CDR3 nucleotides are TGTGCCAGCAGCCAACAAGCAGGGACAGTTGAGATGCCCCAGCATTTT. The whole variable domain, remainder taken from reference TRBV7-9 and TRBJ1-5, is DTGVSQNPRHKITKRGQNVTFRCDPISEHNRLYWYRQTLGQGPEFLTYFQNEAQLEKSRLLSDRFSAERPKGSFSTLEIQRTEQGDSAMYLCASSQQAGTVEMPQHFGDGTRLSIL.

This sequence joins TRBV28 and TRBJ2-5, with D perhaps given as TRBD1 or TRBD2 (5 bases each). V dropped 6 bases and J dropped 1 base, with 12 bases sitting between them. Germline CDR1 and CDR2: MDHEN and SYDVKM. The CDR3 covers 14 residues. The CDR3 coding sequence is TGTGCCAGCAGAGCATATGGGGGCCAAGAGACCCAGTACTTC. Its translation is CASRAYGGQETQYF. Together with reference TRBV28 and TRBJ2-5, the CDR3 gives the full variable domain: DVKVTQSSRYLVKRTGEKVFLECVQDMDHENMFWYRQDPGLGLRLIYFSYDVKMKEKGDIPEGYSVSREKKERFSLILESASTNQTSMYLCASRAYGGQETQYFGPGTRLLVL.